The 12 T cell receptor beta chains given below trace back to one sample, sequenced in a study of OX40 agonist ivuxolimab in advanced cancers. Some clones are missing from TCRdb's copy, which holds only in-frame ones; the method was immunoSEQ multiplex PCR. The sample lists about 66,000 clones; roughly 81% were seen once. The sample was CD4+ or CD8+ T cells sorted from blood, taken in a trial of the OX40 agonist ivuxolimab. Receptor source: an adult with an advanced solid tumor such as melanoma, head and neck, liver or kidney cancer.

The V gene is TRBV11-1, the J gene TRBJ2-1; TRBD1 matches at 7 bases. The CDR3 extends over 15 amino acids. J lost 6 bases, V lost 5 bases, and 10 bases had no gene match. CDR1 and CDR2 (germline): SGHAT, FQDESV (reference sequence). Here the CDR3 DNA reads TGTGCCAGCAGCATAGACAGGGATGATGGCAATGAGCAGTTCTTC. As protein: CASSIDRDDGNEQFF.

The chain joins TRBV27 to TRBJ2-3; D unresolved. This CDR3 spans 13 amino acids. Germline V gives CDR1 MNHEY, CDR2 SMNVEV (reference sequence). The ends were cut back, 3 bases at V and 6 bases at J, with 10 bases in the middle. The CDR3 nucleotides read TGTGCCAGCAGTTTCGACCTTGAGGATACGCAGTATTTT. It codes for CASSFDLEDTQYF.

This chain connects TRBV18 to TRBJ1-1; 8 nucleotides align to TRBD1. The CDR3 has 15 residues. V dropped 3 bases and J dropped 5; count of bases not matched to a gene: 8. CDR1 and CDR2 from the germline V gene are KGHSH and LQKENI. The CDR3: CASSPERQGRTEAFF. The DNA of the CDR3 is TGTGCCAGCTCACCGGAACGACAGGGGCGGACTGAAGCTTTCTTT.

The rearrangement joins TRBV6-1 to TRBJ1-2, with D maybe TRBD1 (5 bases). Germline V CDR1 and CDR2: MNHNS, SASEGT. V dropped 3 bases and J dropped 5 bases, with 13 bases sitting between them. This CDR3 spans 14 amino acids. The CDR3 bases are TGTGCCAGCAGTGATCAGCAGGGTGGTTATGGCTACACCTTC. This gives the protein CASSDQQGGYGYTF.

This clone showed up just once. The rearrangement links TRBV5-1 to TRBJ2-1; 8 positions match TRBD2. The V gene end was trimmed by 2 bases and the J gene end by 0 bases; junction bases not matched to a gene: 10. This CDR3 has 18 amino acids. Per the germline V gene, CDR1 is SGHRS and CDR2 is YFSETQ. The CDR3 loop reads CASSFRSSGASSYNEQFF. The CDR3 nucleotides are TGCGCCAGCAGCTTCCGTAGTAGCGGGGCCAGCTCCTACAATGAGCAGTTCTTC. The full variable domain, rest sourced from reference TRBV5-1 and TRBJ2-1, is KAGVTQTPRYLIKTRGQQVTLSCSPISGHRSVSWYQQTPGQGLQFLFEYFSETQRNKGNFPGRFSGRQFSNSRSEMNVSTLELGDSALYLCASSFRSSGASSYNEQFFGPGTRLTVL.

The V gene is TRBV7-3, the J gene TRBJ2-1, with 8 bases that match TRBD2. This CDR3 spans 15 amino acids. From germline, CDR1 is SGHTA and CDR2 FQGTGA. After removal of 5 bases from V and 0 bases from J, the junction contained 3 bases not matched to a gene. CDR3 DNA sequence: TGTGCCAGCAGCCAGAGCGGGGGCTCCTACAATGAGCAGTTCTTC. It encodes CASSQSGGSYNEQFF.

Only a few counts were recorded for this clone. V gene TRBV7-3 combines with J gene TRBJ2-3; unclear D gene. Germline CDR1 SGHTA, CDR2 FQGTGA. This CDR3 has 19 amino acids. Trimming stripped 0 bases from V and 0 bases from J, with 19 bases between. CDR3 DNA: TGTGCCAGCAGCTTAACCCCCCCGCTCCTTCATTTTAGCACAGATACGCAGTATTTT. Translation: CASSLTPPLLHFSTDTQYF.

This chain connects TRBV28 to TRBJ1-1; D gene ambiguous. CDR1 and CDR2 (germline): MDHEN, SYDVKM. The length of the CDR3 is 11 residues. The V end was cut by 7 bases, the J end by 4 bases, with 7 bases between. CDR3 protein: CASTTLTEAFF. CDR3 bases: TGTGCCAGCACCACGCTCACTGAAGCTTTCTTT.

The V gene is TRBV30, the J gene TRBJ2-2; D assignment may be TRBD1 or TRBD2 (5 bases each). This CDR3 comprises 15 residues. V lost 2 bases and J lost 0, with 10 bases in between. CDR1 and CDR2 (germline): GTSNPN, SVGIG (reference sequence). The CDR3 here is CAWSRGVSNTGELFF. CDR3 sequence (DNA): TGTGCCTGGAGTCGGGGCGTCTCGAACACCGGGGAGCTGTTTTTT.

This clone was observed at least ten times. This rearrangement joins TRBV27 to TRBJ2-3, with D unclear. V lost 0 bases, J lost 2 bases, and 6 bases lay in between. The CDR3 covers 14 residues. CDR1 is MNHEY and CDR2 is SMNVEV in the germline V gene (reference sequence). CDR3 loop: CASSLSSPTDTQYF. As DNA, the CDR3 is TGTGCCAGCAGTTTATCGAGTCCCACAGATACGCAGTATTTT.

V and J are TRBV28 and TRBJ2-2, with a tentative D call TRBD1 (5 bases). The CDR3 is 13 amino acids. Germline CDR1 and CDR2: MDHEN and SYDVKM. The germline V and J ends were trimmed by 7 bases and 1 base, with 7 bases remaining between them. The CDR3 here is CASNRGNTGELFF. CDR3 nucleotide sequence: TGTGCCAGCAATAGGGGGAACACCGGGGAGCTGTTTTTT.

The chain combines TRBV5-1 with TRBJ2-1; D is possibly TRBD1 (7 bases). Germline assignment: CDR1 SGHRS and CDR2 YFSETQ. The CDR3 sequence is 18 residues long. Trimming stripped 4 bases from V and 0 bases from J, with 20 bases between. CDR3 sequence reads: CASSAVRGQLSSYNEQFF. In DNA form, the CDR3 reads TGCGCCAGCAGCGCAGTGCGGGGACAGCTGAGCTCCTACAATGAGCAGTTCTTC.